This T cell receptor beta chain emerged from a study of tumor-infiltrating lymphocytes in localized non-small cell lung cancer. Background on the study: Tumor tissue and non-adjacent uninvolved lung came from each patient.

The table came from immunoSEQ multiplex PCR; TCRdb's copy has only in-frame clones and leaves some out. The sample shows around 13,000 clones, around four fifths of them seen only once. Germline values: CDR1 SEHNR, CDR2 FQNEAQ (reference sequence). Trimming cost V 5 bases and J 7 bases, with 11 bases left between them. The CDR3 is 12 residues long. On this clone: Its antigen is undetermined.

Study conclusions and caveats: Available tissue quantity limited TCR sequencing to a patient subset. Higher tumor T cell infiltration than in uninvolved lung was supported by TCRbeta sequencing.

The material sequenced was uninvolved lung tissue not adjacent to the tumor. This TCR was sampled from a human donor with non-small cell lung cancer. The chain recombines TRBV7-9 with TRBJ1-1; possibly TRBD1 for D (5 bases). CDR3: CASSPADIEAFF. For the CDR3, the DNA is TGTGCCAGCAGCCCCGCGGACATTGAAGCTTTCTTT.